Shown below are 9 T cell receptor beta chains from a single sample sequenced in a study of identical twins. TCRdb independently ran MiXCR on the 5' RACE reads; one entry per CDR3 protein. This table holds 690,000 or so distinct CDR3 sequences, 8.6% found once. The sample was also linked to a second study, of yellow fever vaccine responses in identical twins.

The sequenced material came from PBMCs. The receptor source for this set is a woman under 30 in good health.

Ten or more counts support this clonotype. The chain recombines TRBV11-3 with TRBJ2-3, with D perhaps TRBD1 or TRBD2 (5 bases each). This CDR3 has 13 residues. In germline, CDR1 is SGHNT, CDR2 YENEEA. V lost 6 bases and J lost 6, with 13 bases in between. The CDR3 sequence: CASSSGTADTQYF. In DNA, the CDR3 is TGTGCCAGCAGTTCAGGGACGGCGGATACGCAGTATTTT.

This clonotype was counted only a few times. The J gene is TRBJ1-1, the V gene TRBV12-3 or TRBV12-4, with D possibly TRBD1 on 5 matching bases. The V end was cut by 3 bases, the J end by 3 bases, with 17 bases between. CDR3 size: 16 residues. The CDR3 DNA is TGTGCCAGCAGTTTCGGGACGGAGGAGCAACACACTGAAGCTTTCTTT. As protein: CASSFGTEEQHTEAFF.

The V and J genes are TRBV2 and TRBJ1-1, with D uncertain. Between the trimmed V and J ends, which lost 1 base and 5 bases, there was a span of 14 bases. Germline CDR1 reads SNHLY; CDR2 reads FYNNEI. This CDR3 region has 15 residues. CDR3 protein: CASSEEGGVGTEAFF. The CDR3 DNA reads TGTGCCAGCAGTGAAGAGGGTGGGGTTGGGACTGAAGCTTTCTTT.

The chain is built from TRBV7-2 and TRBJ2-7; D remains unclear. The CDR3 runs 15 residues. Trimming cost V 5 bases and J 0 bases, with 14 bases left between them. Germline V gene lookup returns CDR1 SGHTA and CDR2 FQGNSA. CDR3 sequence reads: CASSPRAVFSYEQYF. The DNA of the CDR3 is TGTGCCAGCAGCCCCCGGGCAGTTTTCTCCTACGAGCAGTACTTC.

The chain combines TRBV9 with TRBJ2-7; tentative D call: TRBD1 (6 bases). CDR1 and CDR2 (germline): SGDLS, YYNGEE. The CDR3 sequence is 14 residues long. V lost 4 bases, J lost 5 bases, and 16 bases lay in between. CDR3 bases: TGTGCCAGCAGCCCGAGAGGACAGTCTAACGAGCAGTACTTC. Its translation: CASSPRGQSNEQYF.

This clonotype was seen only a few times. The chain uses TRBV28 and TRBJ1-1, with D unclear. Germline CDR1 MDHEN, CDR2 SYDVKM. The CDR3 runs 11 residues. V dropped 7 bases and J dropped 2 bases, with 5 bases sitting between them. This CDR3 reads CASTQNTEAFF. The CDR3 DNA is TGTGCCAGCACCCAAAACACTGAAGCTTTCTTT.

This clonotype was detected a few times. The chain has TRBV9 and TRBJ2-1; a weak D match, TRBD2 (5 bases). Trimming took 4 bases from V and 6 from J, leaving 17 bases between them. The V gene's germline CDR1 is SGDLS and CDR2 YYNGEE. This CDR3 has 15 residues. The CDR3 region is CASSPNRGQSNEQFF. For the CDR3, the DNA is TGTGCCAGCAGCCCTAATCGGGGTCAGTCCAATGAGCAGTTCTTC.

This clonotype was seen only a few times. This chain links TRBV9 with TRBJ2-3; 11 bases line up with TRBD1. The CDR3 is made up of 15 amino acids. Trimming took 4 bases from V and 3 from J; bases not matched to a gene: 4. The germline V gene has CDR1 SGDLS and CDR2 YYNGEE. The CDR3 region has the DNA TGTGCCAGCAGCCACCGGGACAGGGGGACAGATACGCAGTATTTT. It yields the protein CASSHRDRGTDTQYF.

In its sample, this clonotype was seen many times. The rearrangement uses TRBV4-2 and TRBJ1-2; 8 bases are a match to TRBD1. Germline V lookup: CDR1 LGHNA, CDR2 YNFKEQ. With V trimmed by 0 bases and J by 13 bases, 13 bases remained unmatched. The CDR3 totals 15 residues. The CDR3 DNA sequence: TGTGCCAGCAGCCAAGAAGCCGGACAGGGACTTAGGAGCACCTTC. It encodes CASSQEAGQGLRSTF.